This TCR beta chain was captured by sequencing in a study of OX40 agonist ivuxolimab in advanced cancers. Concerning the study at large: The costimulatory receptor OX40 (CD134) was targeted by ivuxolimab, a fully human IgG2 agonistic monoclonal antibody. Intravenous ivuxolimab was administered to patients every 2 weeks at six dose levels: 0.01, 0.1, 0.3, 1.5, 3 and 10 mg/kg. Of the roughly 52 dose-escalation patients, hepatocellular carcinoma was present in about 20, melanoma in some 15, renal cell carcinoma in 9 and head and neck cancer in 9. A male proportion of 75% to 85% and a mean age of around 60 years, ranging from roughly 23 to 90, were recorded for the dose-escalation cohort. Patients were allowed to have had prior anti-PD-1, anti-PD-L1 or anti-CTLA-4 therapy, and roughly 40% of the dose-escalation patients had been treated with checkpoint inhibitors. Partial responses occurred in three dose-escalation patients: two with cutaneous melanoma and one with hepatocellular carcinoma. Peripheral TCRbeta sequencing aimed to test whether ivuxolimab altered TCR sequence diversity and caused clonal T-cell expansion. The paper reports the monotherapy dose-escalation portion (N ≈ 50 patients) of the phase I ivuxolimab trial.

CDR1 and CDR2 are drawn from the germline V gene (reference sequence): LNHDA, SQIVND. V is cut by 0 bases and J by 3 bases, and the space between the germline ends is 9 bases. There are 14 amino acids in the CDR3, from cysteine to phenylalanine inclusive. Only the CDR3 portion is preserved as DNA: 42 bases, with reading frame beginning at the first base. Summary of the overall study and its limitations: Low levels of normalized T-cell clonal expansion were also seen in some nonresponding patients. In partial responders in the 0.1-3.0 mg/kg groups, normalized peripheral clonal expansion was found to be among the lowest, especially among CD8+ T cells. After ivuxolimab, CD8+ T cells had more expanded clones than CD4+ T cells on average. Which antigens the clonally expanded peripheral T cells were specific for was not determined. Clonal expansion of both CD4+ and CD8+ blood T cells was observed from baseline to week 6 at doses 0.1 to 3.0 mg/kg.

Patients with a history of autoimmune disease or receiving systemic immunosuppression were excluded from the trial. In every dose cohort, peripheral blood was drawn for TCR sequencing at baseline, cycle 4 day 1, and cycle 7 day 1. Samples were obtained from an open-label, multicenter, first-in-human phase I dose-escalation trial of ivuxolimab. Adults with locally advanced or metastatic head and neck squamous cell, hepatocellular, melanoma or renal cell carcinoma were enrolled in the trial. CD4+ and CD8+ T cells were sorted separately from peripheral blood before TCR sequencing. For sequencing of the TCRbeta CDR3 region, genomic DNA was extracted from the sorted cells. TCRbeta CDR3 regions were sequenced using the immunoSEQ Assay. Drawn from immuneACCESS, this table holds only the in-frame rearrangements with V and J called that TCRdb kept. Clones are partly lost; checked studies trace under half to an unresolved V gene and leave the rest unexplained. In this sample the table shows 60,000 to 75,000 clones, around 90% of which occur a single time. Of the sample, around 5.1% falls within the top ten clones.

As to this clone: Its binding antigen is unknown. Base qualities are not recorded, but no much larger clone differs from it by a single base.

The chain couples TRBV19 to TRBJ2-7; the D gene is perhaps TRBD1, from 5 matching bases. The source was CD4+ or CD8+ T cells sorted from blood, collected in a trial of the OX40 agonist ivuxolimab. This TCR derives from an adult with an advanced solid tumor such as melanoma, head and neck, liver or kidney cancer. This receptor has the CDR3 CASSIDSGNYEQYF. The base sequence is TGTGCCAGTAGTATAGATTCAGGGAACTACGAGCAGTACTTC. Outside the CDR3, residues come from the reference TRBV19 and TRBJ2-7 proteins, so the full variable domain is: DGGITQSPKYLFRKEGQNVTLSCEQNLNHDAMYWYRQDPGQGLRLIYYSQIVNDFQKGDIAEGYSVSREKKESFPLTVTSAQKNPTAFYLCASSIDSGNYEQYFGPGTRLTVT.